Detailed here is one TCR beta chain. TCRdb ran MiXCR on the 5' RACE reads and lists one entry per CDR3 protein. The table includes under 350,000 distinct CDR3 sequences, 9.5% detected once. The sample belongs to a study of identical twins. The V gene lost 8 bases and the J gene lost 8 bases, with 21 bases spanning the gap. The CDR3 sequence is 14 residues long. Germline CDR1 and CDR2: SEHNR and FQNEAQ (reference sequence). These data were likewise used in another study, on yellow fever vaccine responses in identical twins.

Sequencing was carried out using CD8+ T cells sorted from blood. The chain couples TRBV7-9 to TRBJ1-2, with D tentatively TRBD1 (6 bases). This clonotype originated in a woman under 30 in good health. This chain's CDR3 is CASGRQHREGGYTF. The CDR3 nucleotides are TGTGCCAGCGGCCGACAGCACAGGGAGGGAGGCTACACCTTC.